The subject of this entry is one T cell receptor (beta chain). The data belong to a study of blood T cell repertoires in COVID-19. Study-wide context: Spain, Italy and the United States supplied samples that represented acute and convalescent COVID-19.

The CDR3 runs to 14 residues. V trimming: 3 bases; J trimming: 2 bases; junction bases outside the gene matches: 4. CDR1 SGHRS and CDR2 YFSETQ come from the germline V gene. Authors' processing steps: Amplification from reference gene primers served as the basis for estimated nucleated cell counts. Here immunoSEQ multiplex PCR was the method, and the copy in TCRdb shows in-frame clones only, minus some. The DNA was the basis for D and trimming; V, J and clone size are from that table. The table has 50,000 or so clones, 83% seen once; the top ten hold 16%. V and J are TRBV5-1 and TRBJ2-5; 7 nucleotides agree with TRBD1. The receptor's source is a man between 35 and 55 years old with acute or convalescent COVID-19. Sequences were obtained from peripheral blood. CDR3 sequence reads: CASSYQGVQETQYF. The CDR3 nucleotides are TGCGCCAGCAGCTACCAGGGGGTGCAAGAGACCCAGTACTTC.